The clone carrying this TCR beta chain came up many times. Its antigen is not identified. The iRepertoire nested amplicon-rescue multiplex PCR amplified TCR alpha and beta CDR3s from RNA. For one-step reverse transcription and amplification, roughly 95-400 ng of tissue mRNA or PBMC total RNA was used. One entry per CDR3 protein results from TCRdb running MiXCR on the multiplex PCR reads. The sample records around 100,000 distinct CDR3 sequences, roughly 30% being singletons. This record comes from a study of glioma-infiltrating T cells. General observations from the study: Above-expected tissue-blood divergence occurred in all gliomas, most in low-grade ones. Tissue and blood shared very few CDR3 sequences.

V lost 0 bases and J 1 base, leaving 7 bases between the germline ends. The CDR3 has 14 residues. CDR1 LGHDT and CDR2 YNNKEL come from the germline V gene (reference sequence). This chain links TRBV3-1 with TRBJ2-7; D gene uncertain. Sequencing input: glioma tissue, nonneoplastic brain tissue, or PBMCs (not recorded which). This TCR was sampled from a human donor with low-grade glioma or glioblastoma, undergoing nonglioma brain surgery, or in good health (not recorded which). CDR3 in amino acids: CASSQESSSYEQYF. The CDR3 coding sequence is TGTGCCAGCAGCCAAGAATCTAGTTCCTACGAGCAGTACTTC.